This T cell receptor (beta chain) comes out of a study of cytomegalovirus exposure and HLA in healthy donors. With 5 bases clipped from V and 2 bases from J, the junction kept 7 bases outside the gene matches. Germline V gene lookup returns CDR1 SGHAT and CDR2 FQNNGV. The CDR3 runs 15 residues. Amplification used 60 Vbeta primers and 13 Jbeta primers. Profiled with immunoSEQ multiplex PCR; TCRdb holds only in-frame clones, not every one. In the table there are some 140,000 clones, about 82% of which are singletons. Findings and limits, study-wide: Apart from CMV serostatus, no immune exposure information was available. When a later analysis was performed, an Asian-associated ancestry cluster reportedly had fewer N-insertions than the approximately 690-donor mean. CMV antigen specificity of a few CMV-associated chains was confirmed in vitro. The study dropped some indistinguishable V segments, TRBV6-2 and TRBV6-3 among them.

Notes on this clone: What it binds is not known.

This TCR came from a man aged 25-40 years in good health. The material sequenced was PBMCs. This sequence joins TRBV11-2 and TRBJ2-7; 9 bases are shared with TRBD1. For the CDR3, the DNA is TGTGCCAGCAGCAAATGGACAGGGGTAACCTACGAGCAGTACTTC. As protein: CASSKWTGVTYEQYF.